This is a list of T cell receptor beta chains from one sample in a study of blood T cell repertoires in COVID-19. Here immunoSEQ multiplex PCR was the method, and the copy in TCRdb shows in-frame clones only, minus some. The sample includes 200,000 to 250,000 clones, approximately 78% of them seen just once. Sequencing used peripheral blood. These receptors all stem from a woman younger than 30 with acute or convalescent COVID-19. Each CDR3 is given without its conserved first and last residue. Fields, in order: J gene, D gene, V gene, CDR3 protein. D genes are given only for firm matches.

J: TRBJ1-6
D: .
V: TRBV6-2/TRBV6-3
CDR3: ASSYFTGFSPLH

J: TRBJ1-5
D: .
V: TRBV5-8
CDR3: ASSIGGRNQPQH

J: TRBJ1-1
D: .
V: TRBV18
CDR3: ASSPLRQGSSEAF

J: TRBJ1-1
D: .
V: TRBV5-6
CDR3: ASRSSGVEAF

J: TRBJ1-5
D: .
V: TRBV21-1
CDR3: ASTIARDRDQPQH

J: TRBJ2-7
D: .
V: TRBV7-8
CDR3: ASSPQGEQY

J: TRBJ1-1
D: TRBD1
V: TRBV5-1
CDR3: ATSRTGNTEAF

J: TRBJ1-1
D: .
V: TRBV12-3/TRBV12-4
CDR3: ASSLGAYTEAF

J: TRBJ2-7
D: TRBD1
V: TRBV27
CDR3: ASSLRRRSGTGFLY

J: TRBJ2-7
D: TRBD1
V: TRBV24-1
CDR3: ATSDGMTGTGHEQY

J: TRBJ2-1
D: TRBD2
V: TRBV7-3
CDR3: ASSLGGGYNEQF

J: TRBJ1-5
D: TRBD1
V: TRBV27
CDR3: ASSFLNRGRSNQPQH

J: TRBJ2-3
D: TRBD2
V: TRBV6-1
CDR3: ASSGFGRGGTDTQY

J: TRBJ1-6
D: TRBD1
V: TRBV4-3
CDR3: ASSQPLGQGYSPLH

J: TRBJ1-1
D: TRBD1
V: TRBV7-2
CDR3: ASSPRRQGFFAAF

J: TRBJ2-2
D: TRBD2
V: TRBV7-7
CDR3: ATPWGGDGTGELF

J: TRBJ1-1
D: TRBD1
V: TRBV6-5
CDR3: ASSYSGGRVNTEAF

J: TRBJ2-4
D: .
V: TRBV6-6
CDR3: ASSYSSTQNIQY

J: TRBJ1-3
D: .
V: TRBV2
CDR3: ASSEDGLSGNTIY

J: TRBJ2-5
D: TRBD1
V: TRBV5-1
CDR3: ASSPDGTGGKGTQY

J: TRBJ2-7
D: .
V: TRBV6-5
CDR3: ASRPVGAYEQY

J: TRBJ2-5
D: .
V: TRBV30
CDR3: AWSVGTAKETQY

J: TRBJ2-1
D: TRBD1
V: TRBV29-1
CDR3: SLRQGTYNEQF

J: TRBJ2-1
D: .
V: TRBV30
CDR3: AWSPQTSSYNEQF

J: TRBJ2-1
D: TRBD1
V: TRBV19
CDR3: ASTNDRDRVYNEQF